This section outlines one T cell receptor beta chain sequence together with its context. Its cognate antigen is unknown. The data stem from a study of T cells in Graves' hyperthyroidism and ophthalmopathy. Study-wide points: Most thyroid-expanded clonotypes above 0.001 were also found in blood.

Researchers defined stable Graves' hyperthyroidism as no ophthalmopathy progression within 18 months. Regions amplified from RNA transcripts were the TCR beta CDR3 regions. TCR CDR3 underwent first-round RT-PCR with the HTBI primer set. A single record per CDR3 protein comes from TCRdb applying MiXCR to the multiplex PCR reads. The sample lists a few hundred thousand distinct CDR3 sequences; about 15% were seen once. Sequencing was done on a sample of blood. This TCR derives from a woman aged 25 to 45 with Graves' hyperthyroidism.

CDR3 sequence (DNA): TGTGCCAGCAGCGGATTGTATACTAGCGGGACCAACTACGAGCAGTACTTC. Its protein is CASSGLYTSGTNYEQYF. The chain carries TRBV2 and TRBJ2-7; 10 bases line up with TRBD2. This CDR3 has 17 amino acids. The germline V gene has CDR1 SNHLY and CDR2 FYNNEI. With V trimmed by 6 bases and J by 3 bases, 14 bases remained unmatched.